These 26 T cell receptor beta chains were sequenced from one sample in a study of control samples from healthy donors and cancer patients. Here immunoSEQ multiplex PCR was the method, and the copy in TCRdb shows in-frame clones only, minus some. This table has 150,000 to 200,000 clones, approximately 90% appearing once. The sample consisted of blood. These receptors all stem from a man aged 30 to 39 in good health.

The chain employs TRBV4-3 and TRBJ2-7; 7 nucleotides agree with TRBD2. The CDR3 extends over 16 amino acids. With V trimmed by 1 base and J by 2 bases, 8 bases remained unmatched. Per germline, CDR1 LGHNA and CDR2 YSLEER. The CDR3, as DNA: TGCGCCAGCAGCCAAGGTCCCCGGACTAGTCCCTACGAGCAGTACTTC. Its translation: CASSQGPRTSPYEQYF.

The V call is TRBV27, the J call TRBJ1-1; D uncertain. This CDR3 has 12 amino acids. Germline V gene sequence: CDR1 MNHEY, CDR2 SMNVEV (reference sequence). Trimming cost V 6 bases and J 0 bases, with 5 bases left between them. The CDR3 region is CASRQMNTEAFF. The CDR3 region has the DNA TGTGCCAGCAGGCAAATGAACACTGAAGCTTTCTTT.

The rearrangement links TRBV5-8 to TRBJ2-5; the match to TRBD1 covers 9 bases. The CDR3 loop spans 16 amino acids. CDR1 is SGHTS, CDR2 YDEGEE, per germline. V dropped 4 bases and J dropped 7; count of bases not matched to a gene: 14. DNA of the CDR3: TGTGCCAGCAGCCTAGGACAGGGGCCGGCGGGTGGGACCCAGTACTTC. It is translated as CASSLGQGPAGGTQYF.

This clone has only a few counts. The V gene is TRBV11-2, the J gene TRBJ1-3; no definite D call. V dropped 5 bases and J dropped 1 base, with 9 bases sitting between them. Per the germline V gene, CDR1 is SGHAT and CDR2 is FQNNGV. There are 14 residues in the CDR3. The CDR3 bases are TGTGCCAGCAGCCCTACTACTTCTGGAAACACCATATATTTT. Its protein is CASSPTTSGNTIYF.

The chain is built from TRBV7-2 and TRBJ1-5; 7 nucleotides match TRBD1. The ends lost 1 base at V and 2 bases at J; junction bases unmatched: 5. This CDR3 contains 16 residues. Germline loops: CDR1 SGHTA, CDR2 FQGNSA. Written as DNA, the CDR3 is TGTGCCAGCAGCTTAGTGACAGGGAAAGGCAATCAGCCCCAGCATTTT. Amino acids: CASSLVTGKGNQPQHF. The variable domain in full, with the rest retrieved from reference TRBV7-2 and TRBJ1-5, is GAGVSQSPSNKVTEKGKDVELRCDPISGHTALYWYRQSLGQGLEFLIYFQGNSAPDKSGLPSDRFSAERTGGSVSTLTIQRTQQEDSAVYLCASSLVTGKGNQPQHFGDGTRLSIL.

This rearrangement joins TRBV23-1 to TRBJ1-2; weak D call: TRBD1 (6 bases). TRBV23-1 is designated an ORF whose function remains uncertain. The CDR3 runs 13 residues. Trimming removed 7 bases at V and 13 bases at J, with 22 bases between. CDR3 sequence reads: CASIRGIYRDSTF. The CDR3 DNA reads as TGCGCCAGCATCCGCGGAATTTACAGGGACTCCACCTTC.

The chain employs TRBV28 and TRBJ2-2; 7 nucleotides line up with TRBD1. Germline-derived CDR1 and CDR2 are MDHEN and SYDVKM. V shed 7 bases, J shed 2 bases, and the junction held 7 bases outside the gene matches. The CDR3 sequence is 15 residues long. The CDR3 region has the DNA TGTGCCAGCATCAAGGGACAGAGAAACACCGGGGAGCTGTTTTTT. Translation: CASIKGQRNTGELFF.

This sequence joins TRBV3-1 (or the pseudogene TRBV3-2) and TRBJ2-1; tentatively, D is TRBD1 (6 bases). V was clipped by 3 bases and J by 2 bases, with 11 bases between them. CDR1 and CDR2 from the germline V gene are LGHDT and YNNKEL (reference sequence). The CDR3 has 15 amino acids. As DNA, the CDR3 is TGTGCCAGCAGCCAGGTGGCAGGGGCCTACAATGAGCAGTTCTTC. Protein sequence: CASSQVAGAYNEQFF.

The rearrangement joins TRBV18 to TRBJ1-6; maybe TRBD1 (5 bases). Per the germline V gene, CDR1 is KGHSH and CDR2 is LQKENI. V was clipped by 3 bases and J by 5 bases, with 23 bases between them. The CDR3 is 19 residues long. CDR3 region: CASSPVKKDPGKNNSPLHF. For the CDR3, the DNA is TGTGCCAGCTCACCGGTAAAAAAAGACCCAGGGAAAAATAATTCACCCCTCCACTTT.

J is TRBJ1-5 and V is TRBV3-1 (or the pseudogene TRBV3-2); a weak D match, TRBD1 (5 bases). Per the germline V gene, CDR1 is LGHDT and CDR2 is YNNKEL (reference sequence). V lost 1 base to trimming and J lost 1 base, with 5 bases between them. This CDR3 comprises 14 residues. The CDR3: CASSQGDSNQPQHF. In DNA, the CDR3 is TGTGCCAGCAGCCAAGGGGACAGCAATCAGCCCCAGCATTTT.

The chain uses TRBV7-3 and TRBJ2-1, with 13 bases identical to TRBD2. The CDR3 consists of 19 residues. The trim removed 5 bases at V and 2 bases at J, leaving 12 bases unmatched. The germline V gene encodes CDR1 SGHTA and CDR2 FQGTGA. The CDR3 nucleotides read TGTGCCAGCAGCCCCCGTATAGAGACTAGCGGGGGGACCTACAATGAGCAGTTCTTC. Amino acid sequence: CASSPRIETSGGTYNEQFF. The full variable domain, rest sourced from reference TRBV7-3 and TRBJ2-1, is GAGVSQTPSNKVTEKGKYVELRCDPISGHTALYWYRQSLGQGPEFLIYFQGTGAADDSGLPNDRFFAVRPEGSVSTLKIQRTERGDSAVYLCASSPRIETSGGTYNEQFFGPGTRLTVL.

The CDR3 reads CASSYSDPSISGGYTF. The CDR3 region has the DNA TGTGCCAGCAGTTACTCGGATCCCAGCATTAGTGGTGGCTACACCTTC. The chain has TRBV6-5 and TRBJ1-2; no reliable D call. Trimming left V 0 bases short and J 7 bases short, with 18 bases between. The CDR3 totals 16 residues. Germline V gene data show CDR1 as MNHEY and CDR2 as SVGAGI.

The rearrangement joins TRBV19 to TRBJ1-5; D might be TRBD1 (6 bases). Trimming left V 5 bases short and J 0 bases short, with 14 bases between. From germline, CDR1 is LNHDA and CDR2 SQIVND (reference sequence). The CDR3 has 16 residues. The CDR3 reads CASSAQGTYSNQPQHF. The CDR3 DNA sequence: TGTGCCAGTAGTGCGCAGGGGACGTATAGCAATCAGCCCCAGCATTTT.

Written as DNA, the CDR3 is TGCAGCGTTAGGGAAGTTGGTGTGACTTTCTTT. Its protein product is CSVREVGVTFF. J is TRBJ1-1 and V is TRBV29-1; D ambiguous. CDR3 size: 11 residues. V gave up 5 bases and J gave up 12 bases, with 16 bases separating them. The germline V gene encodes CDR1 SQVTM and CDR2 ANQGSEA. Together with reference TRBV29-1 and TRBJ1-1, the CDR3 gives the full variable domain: SAVISQKPSRDICQRGTSLTIQCQVDSQVTMMFWYRQQPGQSLTLIATANQGSEATYESGFVIDKFPISRPNLTFSTLTVSNMSPEDSSIYLCSVREVGVTFFGQGTRLTVV.

CDR3: CASSVRLEQYF. CDR3 DNA: TGTGCCAGCAGCGTCCGACTCGAGCAGTACTTC. The J gene is TRBJ2-7, the V gene TRBV3-1 (or the pseudogene TRBV3-2); D uncertain. From germline, CDR1 is LGHDT and CDR2 YNNKEL (reference sequence). V was trimmed by 5 bases and J by 6 bases, leaving 8 bases between them. The CDR3 is made up of 11 amino acids.

The chain links TRBV15 to TRBJ1-2, with D unresolved. In germline, CDR1 is LNHNV, CDR2 YYDKDF (reference sequence). V was clipped by 8 bases and J by 0 bases, with 10 bases between them. The length of the CDR3 is 13 residues. CDR3 coding DNA: TGTGCCACCGGGTTACCCTCTAACTATGGCTACACCTTC. The encoded protein is CATGLPSNYGYTF.

V gene TRBV18 combines with J gene TRBJ1-1; TRBD1 matches at 7 bases. CDR3 length: 15 residues. The V gene end was trimmed by 4 bases and the J gene end by 1 base; junction bases not matched to a gene: 6. Germline V CDR1 and CDR2: KGHSH, LQKENI. CDR3 in amino acids: CASSQLTGTNTEAFF. The DNA of the CDR3 is TGTGCCAGCTCACAACTGACAGGGACGAACACTGAAGCTTTCTTT.

The chain combines TRBV3-1 (or the pseudogene TRBV3-2) with TRBJ1-2, with 12 bases lining up with TRBD1. Trimming removed 3 bases from V and 1 base from J; junction bases left unmatched: 9. CDR3 size: 18 residues. The germline gives CDR1 LGHDT, CDR2 YNNKEL (reference sequence). The CDR3: CASSQGWDRGRGNYGYTF. The CDR3 DNA reads as TGTGCCAGCAGCCAGGGCTGGGACAGGGGGCGAGGTAACTATGGCTACACCTTC.

The chain uses TRBV15 and TRBJ2-1; D might be TRBD1 (6 bases). The V end lost 4 bases, the J end lost 9 bases, and 10 bases lay between the germline ends. CDR3 size: 12 residues. Germline V gene sequence: CDR1 LNHNV, CDR2 YYDKDF (reference sequence). The CDR3 spells CATSTRGFEQFF. The CDR3 coding sequence is TGTGCCACCAGCACCAGGGGATTTGAGCAGTTCTTC.

The rearrangement joins TRBV24-1 to TRBJ2-3; D perhaps matches TRBD2 (6 bases). Germline CDR1 is KGHDR and CDR2 is SFDVKD. The CDR3 has 16 residues. Trimming removed 4 bases from V and 3 bases from J, with 16 bases in between. CDR3 in amino acids: CATSESAAGRTDTQYF. DNA of the CDR3: TGTGCCACCAGTGAATCTGCGGCAGGGAGGACAGATACGCAGTATTTT.

V gene TRBV2 combines with J gene TRBJ1-5; D is undetermined. The germline V gene has CDR1 SNHLY and CDR2 FYNNEI. V was clipped by 6 bases and J by 0 bases, with 3 bases between them. The CDR3 length is 12 residues. The CDR3 region has the DNA TGTGCCAGCAGGTATAGCAATCAGCCCCAGCATTTT. The encoded protein is CASRYSNQPQHF.

This chain uses TRBV6-5 with TRBJ1-1; no reliable D call. V was shortened by 9 bases and J by 0 bases, with 14 bases between the two germline ends. The CDR3 has 14 residues. The germline CDR1 and CDR2 sequences are MNHEY and SVGAGI. CDR3 in DNA: TGTGCCAGTGGGCCCGCGGGTATGAACACTGAAGCTTTCTTT. Its translation: CASGPAGMNTEAFF.

The chain couples TRBV5-4 to TRBJ1-2; 7 bases line up with TRBD1. V lost 2 bases, J lost 4 bases, and 5 bases stayed unmatched. The CDR3 is 14 amino acids. The V gene's germline CDR1 is SGHNT and CDR2 YYREEE (reference sequence). The CDR3 loop is CASSFPGTVYGYTF. In DNA form, the CDR3 reads TGTGCCAGCAGCTTCCCCGGGACAGTCTATGGCTACACCTTC.

The rearrangement uses TRBV2 and TRBJ2-7; the D gene is possibly TRBD1 (5 bases). The CDR3 loop spans 14 amino acids. Trimming shortened V by 7 bases and J by 3 bases, and 16 bases separated the two germline ends. CDR1 and CDR2 from the germline V gene are SNHLY and FYNNEI. The CDR3 spells CASIPGQGVYEQYF. In DNA form, the CDR3 reads TGTGCCAGCATTCCCGGTCAGGGCGTCTACGAGCAGTACTTC.

DNA for the CDR3: TGTGCCAGCAGCCAATCGACCCGAGGGGACCTCCACTTT. Translated: CASSQSTRGDLHF. J is TRBJ1-6 and V is TRBV16; weak D call: TRBD1 (5 bases). This CDR3 is 13 amino acids long. Germline CDR1 KGHSY, CDR2 FQNENV. V lost 0 bases, J lost 15 bases, and 12 bases lay in between. The variable domain in full, completed from reference TRBV16 and TRBJ1-6, reads GEEVAQTPKHLVRGEGQKAKLYCAPIKGHSYVFWYQQVLKNEFKFLISFQNENVFDETGMPKERFSAKCLPNSPCSLEIQATKLEDSAVYFCASSQSTRGDLHFGNGTRLTVT.

The chain couples TRBV5-5 to TRBJ2-7, with D perhaps TRBD1 (7 bases). CDR1 is SGHKS, CDR2 YYEKEE, per germline (reference sequence). Between the trimmed V and J ends, which lost 3 bases and 6 bases, there was a span of 16 bases. The CDR3 loop spans 14 amino acids. Written as DNA, the CDR3 is TGTGCCAGCAGCTGGCAGGGGGGCCCTGGCGAGCAGTACTTC. Protein product: CASSWQGGPGEQYF.